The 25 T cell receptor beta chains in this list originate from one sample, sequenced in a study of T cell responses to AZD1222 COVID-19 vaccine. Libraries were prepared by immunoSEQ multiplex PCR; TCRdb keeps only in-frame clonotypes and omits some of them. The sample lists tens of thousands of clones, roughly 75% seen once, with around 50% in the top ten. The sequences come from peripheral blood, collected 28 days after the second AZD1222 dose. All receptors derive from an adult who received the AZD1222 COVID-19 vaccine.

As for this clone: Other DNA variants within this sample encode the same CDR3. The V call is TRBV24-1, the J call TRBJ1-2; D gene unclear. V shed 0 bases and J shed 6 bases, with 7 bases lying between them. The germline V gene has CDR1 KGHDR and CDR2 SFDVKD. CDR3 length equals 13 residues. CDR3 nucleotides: TGTGCCACCAGTGATTTGACGGCTAATGGCTACACCTTC. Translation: CATSDLTANGYTF.

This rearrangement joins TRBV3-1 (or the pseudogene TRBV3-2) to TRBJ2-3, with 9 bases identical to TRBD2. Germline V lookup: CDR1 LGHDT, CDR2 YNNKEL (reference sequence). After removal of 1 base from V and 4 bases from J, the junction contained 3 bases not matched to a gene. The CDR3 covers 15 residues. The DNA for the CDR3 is TGTGCCAGCAGCCAAGTAGGGACTAGCCCAGATACGCAGTATTTT. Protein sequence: CASSQVGTSPDTQYF.

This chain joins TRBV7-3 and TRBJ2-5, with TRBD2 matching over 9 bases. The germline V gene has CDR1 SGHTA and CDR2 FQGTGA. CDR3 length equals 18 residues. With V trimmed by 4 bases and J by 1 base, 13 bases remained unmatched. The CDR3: CASSSSLKREDSQETQYF. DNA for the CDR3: TGTGCCAGCAGCTCTTCACTCAAGCGGGAGGACTCCCAAGAGACCCAGTACTTC.

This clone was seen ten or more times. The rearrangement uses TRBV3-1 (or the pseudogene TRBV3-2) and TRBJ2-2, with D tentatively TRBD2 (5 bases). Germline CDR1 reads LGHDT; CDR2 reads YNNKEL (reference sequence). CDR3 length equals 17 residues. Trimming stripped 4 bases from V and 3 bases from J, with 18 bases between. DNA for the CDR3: TGTGCCAGCAGCCCACTGCCGCCAGCGGATTACACCGGGGAGCTGTTTTTT. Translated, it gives CASSPLPPADYTGELFF.

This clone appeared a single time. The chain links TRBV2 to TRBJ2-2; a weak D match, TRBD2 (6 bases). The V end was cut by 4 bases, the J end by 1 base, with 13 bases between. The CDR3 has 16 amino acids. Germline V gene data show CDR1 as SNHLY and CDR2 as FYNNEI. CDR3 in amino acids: CASSVEGTVNTGELFF. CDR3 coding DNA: TGTGCCAGCAGTGTGGAGGGGACTGTGAACACCGGGGAGCTGTTTTTT.

Written as DNA, the CDR3 is TGTGCCAGCAGCGAGGACAGCGGGCAGGAAAAACTGTTTTTT. Amino acids: CASSEDSGQEKLFF. This rearrangement joins TRBV5-4 to TRBJ1-4; D possibly corresponds to TRBD1 (6 bases). V gave up 4 bases and J gave up 8 bases, with 15 bases separating them. CDR1 is SGHNT and CDR2 is YYREEE in the germline V gene (reference sequence). This CDR3 spans 14 amino acids.

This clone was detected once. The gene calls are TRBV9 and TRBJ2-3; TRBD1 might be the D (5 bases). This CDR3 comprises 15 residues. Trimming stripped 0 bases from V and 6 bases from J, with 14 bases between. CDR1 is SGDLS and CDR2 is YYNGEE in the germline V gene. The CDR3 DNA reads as TGTGCCAGCAGCGTAGCCCCTGGGGCTGTGGATACGCAGTATTTT. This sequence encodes CASSVAPGAVDTQYF.

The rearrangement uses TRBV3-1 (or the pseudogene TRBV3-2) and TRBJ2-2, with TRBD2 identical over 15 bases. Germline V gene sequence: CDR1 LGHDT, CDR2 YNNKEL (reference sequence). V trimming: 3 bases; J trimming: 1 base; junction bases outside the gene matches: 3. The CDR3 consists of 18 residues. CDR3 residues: CASSHLGLAGGNTGELFF. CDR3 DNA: TGTGCCAGCAGCCATCTGGGACTAGCGGGAGGGAACACCGGGGAGCTGTTTTTT.

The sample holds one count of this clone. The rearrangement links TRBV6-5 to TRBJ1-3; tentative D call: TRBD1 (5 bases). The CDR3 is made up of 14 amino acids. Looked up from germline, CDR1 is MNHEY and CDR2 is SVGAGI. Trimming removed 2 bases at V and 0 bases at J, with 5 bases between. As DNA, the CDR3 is TGTGCCAGCAGTTACGACAGCTCTGGAAACACCATATATTTT. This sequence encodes CASSYDSSGNTIYF.

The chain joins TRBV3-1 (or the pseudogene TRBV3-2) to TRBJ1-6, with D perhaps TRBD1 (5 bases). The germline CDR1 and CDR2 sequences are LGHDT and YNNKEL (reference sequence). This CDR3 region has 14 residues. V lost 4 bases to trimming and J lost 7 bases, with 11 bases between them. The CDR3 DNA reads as TGTGCCAGCAGCCGGGGCAGCGAGAATTCACCCCTCCACTTT. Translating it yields CASSRGSENSPLHF.

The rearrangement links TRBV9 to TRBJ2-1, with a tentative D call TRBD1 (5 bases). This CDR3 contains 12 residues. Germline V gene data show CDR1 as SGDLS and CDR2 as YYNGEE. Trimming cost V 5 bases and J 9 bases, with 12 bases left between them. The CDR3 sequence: CASRGVGGEQFF. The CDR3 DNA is TGTGCCAGCAGAGGGGTTGGCGGTGAGCAGTTCTTC.

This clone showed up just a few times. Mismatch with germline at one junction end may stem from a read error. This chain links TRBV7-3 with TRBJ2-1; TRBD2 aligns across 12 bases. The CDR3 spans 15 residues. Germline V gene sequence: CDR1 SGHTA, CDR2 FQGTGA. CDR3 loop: CASSLTSGGYNEQFF. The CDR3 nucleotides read TGTGCCAGCAGTTTAACTAGCGGGGGGTACAATGAGCAGTTCTTC.

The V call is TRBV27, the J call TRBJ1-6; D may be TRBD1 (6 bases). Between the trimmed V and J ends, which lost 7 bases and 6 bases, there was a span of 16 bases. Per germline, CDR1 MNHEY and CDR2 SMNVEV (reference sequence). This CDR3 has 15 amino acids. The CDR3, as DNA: TGTGCCAGCAAGTACAGGGTTGCCGTTAATTCACCCCTCCACTTT. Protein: CASKYRVAVNSPLHF.

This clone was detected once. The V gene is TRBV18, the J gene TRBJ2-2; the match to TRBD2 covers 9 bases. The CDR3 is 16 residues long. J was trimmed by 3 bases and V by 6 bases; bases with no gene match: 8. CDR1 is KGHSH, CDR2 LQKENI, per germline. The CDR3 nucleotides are TGTGCCAGCTCCCTTAGCGGGAGAGGCGACACCGGGGAGCTGTTTTTT. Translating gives CASSLSGRGDTGELFF.

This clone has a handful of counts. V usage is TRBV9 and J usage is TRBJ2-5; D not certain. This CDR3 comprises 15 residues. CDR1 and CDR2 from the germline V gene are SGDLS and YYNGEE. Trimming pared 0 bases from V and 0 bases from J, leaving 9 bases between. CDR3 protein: CASSVAMADQETQYF. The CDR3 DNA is TGTGCCAGCAGCGTAGCTATGGCAGACCAAGAGACCCAGTACTTC.

The CDR3 spells CASTLEPGGETQYF. The CDR3 bases are TGTGCCAGCACCCTCGAACCAGGGGGAGAGACCCAGTACTTC. V is TRBV2 and J is TRBJ2-5, with 7 bases fitting TRBD1. With 7 bases clipped from V and 4 bases from J, the junction kept 9 bases outside the gene matches. This CDR3 is 14 amino acids long. Germline CDR1 is SNHLY and CDR2 is FYNNEI.

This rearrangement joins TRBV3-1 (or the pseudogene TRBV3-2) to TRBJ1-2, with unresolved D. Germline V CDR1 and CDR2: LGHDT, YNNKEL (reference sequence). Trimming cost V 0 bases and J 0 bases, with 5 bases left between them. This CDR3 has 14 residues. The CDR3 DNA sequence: TGTGCCAGCAGCCAAGAGGGAGCTAACTATGGCTACACCTTC. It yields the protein CASSQEGANYGYTF.

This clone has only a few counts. The CDR3 spells CASQRENSYEQYF. The DNA of the CDR3 is TGTGCCAGTCAGCGGGAGAACTCCTACGAGCAGTACTTC. The J gene is TRBJ2-7, the V gene TRBV19; 8 bases align to TRBD2. The CDR3 is 13 residues long. Looked up from germline, CDR1 is LNHDA and CDR2 is SQIVND (reference sequence). The V gene end was trimmed by 8 bases and the J gene end by 0 bases; junction bases not matched to a gene: 3.

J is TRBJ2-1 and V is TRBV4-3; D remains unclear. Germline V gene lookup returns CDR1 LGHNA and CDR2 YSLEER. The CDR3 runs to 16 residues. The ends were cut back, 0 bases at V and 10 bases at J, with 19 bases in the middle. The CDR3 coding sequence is TGCGCCAGCAGCCAAGATATAGACGCCTTTGTCTCGGAGCAGTTCTTC. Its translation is CASSQDIDAFVSEQFF.

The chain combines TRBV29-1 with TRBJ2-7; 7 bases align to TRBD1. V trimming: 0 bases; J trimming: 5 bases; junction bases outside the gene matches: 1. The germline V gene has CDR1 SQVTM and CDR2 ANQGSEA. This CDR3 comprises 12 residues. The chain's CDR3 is CSVEDGTDEQYF. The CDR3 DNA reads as TGCAGCGTTGAAGACGGGACAGACGAGCAGTACTTC.

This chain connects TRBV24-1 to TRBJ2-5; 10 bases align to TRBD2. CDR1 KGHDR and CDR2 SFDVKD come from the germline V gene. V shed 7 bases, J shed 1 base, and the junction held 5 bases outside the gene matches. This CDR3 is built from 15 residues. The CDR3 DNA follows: TGTGCCACCAGAAGAGCGGGAGGGCCCCAAGAGACCCAGTACTTC. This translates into CATRRAGGPQETQYF.

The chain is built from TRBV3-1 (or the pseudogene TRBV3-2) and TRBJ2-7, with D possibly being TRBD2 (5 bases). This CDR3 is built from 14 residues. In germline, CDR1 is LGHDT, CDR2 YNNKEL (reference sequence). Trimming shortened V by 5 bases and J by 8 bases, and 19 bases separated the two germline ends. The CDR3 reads CASSEDWAQVQQYF. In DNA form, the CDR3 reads TGTGCCAGCAGCGAGGACTGGGCTCAGGTACAGCAGTACTTC.

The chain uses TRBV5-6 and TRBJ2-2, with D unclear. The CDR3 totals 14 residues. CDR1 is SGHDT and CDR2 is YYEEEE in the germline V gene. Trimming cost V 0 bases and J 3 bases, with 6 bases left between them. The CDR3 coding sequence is TGTGCCAGCAGCTTGGTTTCCGACACCGGGGAGCTGTTTTTT. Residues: CASSLVSDTGELFF.

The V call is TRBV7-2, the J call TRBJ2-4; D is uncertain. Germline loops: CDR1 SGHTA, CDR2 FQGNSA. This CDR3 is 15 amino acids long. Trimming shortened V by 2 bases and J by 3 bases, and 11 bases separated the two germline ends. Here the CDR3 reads CASSLQGFGKNIQYF. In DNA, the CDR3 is TGTGCCAGCAGCTTACAAGGATTCGGCAAAAACATTCAGTACTTC.

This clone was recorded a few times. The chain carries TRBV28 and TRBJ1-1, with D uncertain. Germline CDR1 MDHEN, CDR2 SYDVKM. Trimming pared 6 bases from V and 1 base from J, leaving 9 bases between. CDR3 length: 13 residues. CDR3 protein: CASSQGRNTEAFF. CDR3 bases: TGTGCCAGCAGCCAAGGACGGAACACTGAAGCTTTCTTT.